A selection of T cell receptor beta chains follows, all from one sample in a study of T cell repertoires in cytomegalovirus infection. MiXCR, run by TCRdb on the reads, gives a single entry per CDR3 protein. Of approximately 750,000 distinct CDR3 sequences listed, about a third were seen once; the top ten hold more than 2.5%. The material sequenced was PBMCs. The receptors stem from a human donor in good health (CMV status not recorded). Some clones in this sample may be carry-over from other donors' samples. The CDR3 runs from the conserved cysteine through the conserved F or W.

V: TRBV7-8; CDR3: CASSLAGGTRKTYNEQFF
V: TRBV11-1; CDR3: CASRPQGDGELFF
V: TRBV24-1; CDR3: CATSDLSDAGGGTPTQYF
V: TRBV6-1; CDR3: CASSDRQGAGDEQFF
V: TRBV28; CDR3: CASSLVPAGGKYQETQYF
V: TRBV27; CDR3: CASSLPGNSPLHF
V: TRBV7-9; CDR3: CASSTGAVGNEQFF
V: TRBV7-9; CDR3: CASSSLAGPPLDTQYF
V: TRBV7-6; CDR3: CASSFEQGLYGYTF
V: TRBV4-1; CDR3: CASSQSDQGGEQYF
V: TRBV4-1; CDR3: CASSQDDRGQETQYF
V: TRBV19; CDR3: CASSIAGGGLNEQFF
V: TRBV7-9; CDR3: CASGRASTDTQYF
V: TRBV20-1; CDR3: CSAIGTSISEPQHF
V: TRBV18; CDR3: CASSPEWNTEAFF
V: TRBV11-2; CDR3: CASSLGHRVVETQYF
V: TRBV4-3; CDR3: CASSPGQNVKETQYF
V: TRBV7-2; CDR3: CASSLGQGGSYGYTF
V: TRBV7-2; CDR3: CASSFLRGDTQYF
V: TRBV14; CDR3: CASSQDRAPRVPREAFF
V: TRBV28; CDR3: CASSSRGDGYTF
V: TRBV28; CDR3: CASSRPYSNQPQHF
V: TRBV6-1; CDR3: CASSRLAGDTDTQYF
V: TRBV28; CDR3: CASSLYRGGLKVQTQYF
V: TRBV2; CDR3: CASTWREYVTDTQYF
V: TRBV2; CDR3: CASIRTPGGSGYTF
V: TRBV7-6; CDR3: CASRRTGQSPGELFF
V: TRBV2; CDR3: CASGGTSQTYEQYF
V: TRBV28; CDR3: CASSYISGSRPEQYF
V: TRBV20-1; CDR3: CSAPGGRETQYF
V: TRBV10-3; CDR3: CAIRGGQGSTPNEQYF
V: TRBV7-3; CDR3: CASSLLGETGTQYF
V: TRBV2; CDR3: CASRYTPDVSNQPQHF
V: TRBV29-1; CDR3: CSVVFRAGGLEQYF
V: TRBV18; CDR3: CASSPWTGPLGTEAFF
V: TRBV19; CDR3: CASSRQGLSNQPQHF
V: TRBV10-3; CDR3: CAISEGLAGGRNEQFF
V: TRBV6-6; CDR3: CASSRGQPQETQYF
V: TRBV6-1; CDR3: CASLRGGVGNQPQHF
V: TRBV28; CDR3: CASSFPGRAGELFF
V: TRBV11-2; CDR3: CASSADGLGANVLTF
V: TRBV6-2/TRBV6-3; CDR3: CASHRDSLSPLHF